The clone carrying this T cell receptor beta chain was seen a handful of times. The germline V gene has CDR1 GTSNPN and CDR2 SVGIG (reference sequence). V was pared by 1 base and J by 10 bases, with 14 bases between. The CDR3 covers 14 residues. After isolation, RNA underwent reverse transcription to generate cDNA as the sequencing template. Assay used: immunoSEQ multiplex PCR; TCRdb lists only in-frame clones, some missing. Of approximately 160,000 clones in the sample, approximately 62% were seen once. The data belong to a study of CD8+ T cells in alopecia areata. The treatment: oral pan-JAK inhibitor, 5-10 mg twice daily.

The clonotype comes from a human donor with alopecia areata. The chain links TRBV30 to TRBJ1-6; D call uncertain. Sequencing used CD4+ T cells sorted from blood, obtained at week 24, from a patient treated with tofacitinib. This CDR3 reads CAWSGRHGGSPLHF. CDR3 sequence (DNA): TGTGCCTGGAGTGGGCGGCATGGAGGGTCACCCCTCCACTTT.